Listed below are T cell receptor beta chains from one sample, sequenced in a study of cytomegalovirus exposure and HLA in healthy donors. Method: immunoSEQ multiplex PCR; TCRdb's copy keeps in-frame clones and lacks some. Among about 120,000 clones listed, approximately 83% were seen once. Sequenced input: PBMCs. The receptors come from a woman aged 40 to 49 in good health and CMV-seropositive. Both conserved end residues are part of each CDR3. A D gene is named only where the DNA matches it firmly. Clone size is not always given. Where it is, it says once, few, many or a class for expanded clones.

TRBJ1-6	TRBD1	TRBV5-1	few	CASSPVTGLDRSPLHF	TGCGCCAGCAGCCCCGTGACAGGGCTCGATCGATCACCCCTCCACTTT
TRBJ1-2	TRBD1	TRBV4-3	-	CASSPRGQGFVGGYTF	TGCGCCAGCAGCCCTCGCGGACAGGGGTTCGTTGGTGGCTACACCTTC
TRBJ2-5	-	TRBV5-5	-	CASRPGRQETQYF	TGTGCCAGCAGACCGGGAAGGCAAGAGACCCAGTACTTC
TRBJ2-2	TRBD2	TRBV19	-	CASSVLAGGNTGELFF	TGTGCCAGTAGTGTACTAGCGGGGGGGAACACCGGGGAGCTGTTTTTT
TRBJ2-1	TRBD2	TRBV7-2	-	CASSLRLAVYSYNEQFF	TGTGCCAGCAGCTTACGCCTAGCGGTTTACTCCTACAATGAGCAGTTCTTC
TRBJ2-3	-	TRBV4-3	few	CASSQDFSASGTDTQYF	TGCGCCAGCAGCCAAGATTTTTCTGCTAGCGGCACAGATACGCAGTATTTT
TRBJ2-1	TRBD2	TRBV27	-	CASGLADRYNEQFF	TGTGCCAGCGGACTAGCGGACCGCTACAATGAGCAGTTCTTC
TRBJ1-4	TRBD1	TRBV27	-	CASSFRTGVEKLFF	TGTGCCAGCAGTTTTCGGACAGGGGTTGAAAAACTGTTTTTT
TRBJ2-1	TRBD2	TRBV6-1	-	CASSEILAGSNEQFF	TGTGCCAGCAGTGAAATCTTAGCGGGAAGCAATGAGCAGTTCTTC
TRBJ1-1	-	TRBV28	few	CASLRPGNTEAFF	TGTGCCAGCTTACGCCCGGGGAACACTGAAGCTTTCTTT
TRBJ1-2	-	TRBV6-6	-	CASSRMTGNYGYTF	TGTGCCAGCAGCCGTATGACAGGAAACTATGGCTACACCTTC
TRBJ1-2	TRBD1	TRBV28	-	CASSLGAGGYWDGYTF	TGTGCCAGCAGTTTAGGGGCAGGGGGCTATTGGGATGGCTACACCTTC
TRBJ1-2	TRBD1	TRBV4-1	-	CASSQNPSGQGAYGYTF	TGCGCCAGCAGCCAAAACCCCTCGGGACAGGGGGCCTATGGCTACACCTTC
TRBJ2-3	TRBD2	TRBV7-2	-	CASSRTSGFRGDTQYF	TGTGCCAGCAGCCGGACTAGCGGGTTTAGAGGAGATACGCAGTATTTT
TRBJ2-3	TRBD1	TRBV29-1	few	CSAGTGDTQYF	TGCAGCGCTGGGACAGGGGATACGCAGTATTTT
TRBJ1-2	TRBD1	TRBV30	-	CAWEDRDRGYGYTF	TGTGCCTGGGAAGACCGGGACAGGGGTTATGGCTACACCTTC
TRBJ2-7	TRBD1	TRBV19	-	CASSIRQTGTGFAEQYF	TGTGCCAGTAGTATACGACAAACCGGGACAGGGTTTGCAGAGCAGTACTTC
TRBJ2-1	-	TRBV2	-	CAKQGGASYNEQFF	TGTGCAAAGCAGGGTGGGGCGTCCTACAATGAGCAGTTCTTC
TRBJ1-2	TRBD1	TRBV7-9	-	CSSSFHGQGTNYGYTF	TGTTCCAGCAGCTTTCACGGACAGGGGACGAACTATGGCTACACCTTC
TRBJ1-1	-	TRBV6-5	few	CASTTGGAIMAEAFF	TGTGCCAGCACAACAGGTGGGGCAATAATGGCTGAAGCTTTCTTT
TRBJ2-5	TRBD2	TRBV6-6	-	CASSYYGRAGETQYF	TGTGCCAGCAGTTACTACGGGAGGGCCGGTGAGACCCAGTACTTC
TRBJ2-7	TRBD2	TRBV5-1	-	CASSLMSGSGYEQYF	TGCGCCAGCAGCTTGATGAGCGGGAGTGGTTACGAGCAGTACTTC
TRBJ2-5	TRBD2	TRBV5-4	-	CASSPPPLAEETQYF	TGTGCCAGCAGCCCGCCACCCCTAGCGGAAGAGACCCAGTACTTC
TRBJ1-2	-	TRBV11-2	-	CASSLGVVANYGYTF	TGTGCCAGCAGCTTAGGAGTAGTAGCTAACTATGGCTACACCTTC
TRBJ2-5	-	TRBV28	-	CASSFLYLVQYF	TGTGCCAGCAGTTTCCTCTACTTGGTGCAGTACTTC
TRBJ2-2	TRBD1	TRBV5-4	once	CASSGQGHDGELFF	TGTGCCAGCAGCGGACAGGGTCACGACGGGGAGCTGTTTTTT
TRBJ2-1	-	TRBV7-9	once	CASVRFSYNEQFF	TGTGCCAGCGTGCGTTTCTCCTACAATGAGCAGTTCTTC
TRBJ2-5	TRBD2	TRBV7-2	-	CAGRGDIAQETQYF	TGTGCCGGGAGGGGAGATATCGCACAAGAGACCCAGTACTTC
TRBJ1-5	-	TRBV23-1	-	CASRNRVPVNQPQHF	TGCGCCAGCAGAAACAGGGTCCCAGTCAATCAGCCCCAGCATTTT
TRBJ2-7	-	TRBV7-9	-	CSSSRTGLGAVSYEQYF	TGTTCCAGCAGCCGGACCGGGTTAGGAGCGGTCTCCTACGAGCAGTACTTC
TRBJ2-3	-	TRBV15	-	CATSRLRGGDTQYF	TGTGCCACCAGCAGACTAAGGGGGGGAGATACGCAGTATTTT
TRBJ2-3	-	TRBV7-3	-	CASSLASATSTDTQYF	TGTGCCAGCAGCTTGGCTAGCGCCACTAGCACAGATACGCAGTATTTT
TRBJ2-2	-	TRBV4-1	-	CASSQISGELFF	TGCGCCAGCAGCCAAATCTCCGGGGAGCTGTTTTTT
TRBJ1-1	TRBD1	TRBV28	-	CASSQGVGGRTEAFF	TGTGCCAGCAGTCAGGGGGTCGGGGGCCGCACTGAAGCTTTCTTT
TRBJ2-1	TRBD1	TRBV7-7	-	CASSLDRPGDEQFF	TGTGCTAGCAGCTTGGACAGGCCCGGGGATGAGCAGTTCTTC
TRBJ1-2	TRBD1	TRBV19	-	CASRETGDYGYTF	TGTGCCAGTAGGGAGACAGGGGACTATGGCTACACCTTC
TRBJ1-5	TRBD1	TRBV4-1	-	CASRNLVGGLDQPQHF	TGCGCCAGCAGGAACCTTGTAGGGGGCTTGGATCAGCCCCAGCATTTT
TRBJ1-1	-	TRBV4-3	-	CASSPQGSTEAFF	TGCGCCAGCAGCCCACAGGGAAGCACTGAAGCTTTCTTT